Described below is a single T cell receptor (beta chain) sequence and its context. Its antigen is currently not known. Base quality data are lacking; no much larger clone is found one base away. In controls, colonoscopy was performed for suspected IBD, macroscopically and histologically normal endoscopy was observed, and no IBD diagnosis was made within the following year. Blood was sampled at the same time as the colonoscopy. The Wizard kit (Promega) was used to extract genomic DNA from the blood and intestinal samples. This specimen belongs to a study of pediatric ulcerative colitis (dated by TCRdb to the late 2010s). Study-level background: From eight or nine newly diagnosed, treatment-naive pediatric ulcerative colitis patients and four non-IBD control children, paired blood and rectal samples were collected. Beyond this particular receptor, the publication reports: Because the repertoires came from total lymphocyte DNA, rare subsets such as regulatory T cells may have patterns that are not reflected. Significantly higher autologous blood-rectal clonal overlap was found in ulcerative colitis patients than in controls, which suggested increased T cell trafficking to inflamed tissue. A couple of rectal CDR3 clonotypes were found in every ulcerative colitis patient but in no control. Only a handful of individuals were included in the healthy control group, which was small. For technical reasons, substantially fewer templates were yielded by the blood samples of a couple of patients, and these blood samples were excluded from blood-rectal overlap analysis. Features of the rectal repertoire distinguished controls, mild-moderate colitis patients and acute severe colitis patients, and in acute severe colitis rectal diversity was lower because of clonal expansions.

Using the immunoSEQ TRB Survey service, rearranged CDR3 beta regions were amplified from genomic DNA with multiplex V and J primers. Survey-level sequencing depth of up to 500,000 reads per sample was used to keep depth equal across samples. The libraries were purified, combined into pools and sequenced with Illumina technology. The study's processing was this. Productive clonality, sample overlap, pairwise scatters, CDR3 beta length, V/D/J gene usage and productiveness were all assessed with the immunoSEQ online tools. Alongside Shannon and Simpson indices, calculated diversity was computed as the number of unique rearrangements divided by total templates, multiplied by 100. Z-score normalized data were analyzed by principal component analysis with the R prcomp function and the ggbiplot package. Morisita's index was used to measure clonal overlap between blood and rectum within each subject. TCRdb mirrors the immuneACCESS table, restricted to in-frame sequences. Some clones are absent from its copies; in checked studies, under half trace to an unresolved V gene, and the reason for the others is unknown. D and trimming were read from the DNA, whereas the V and J calls and clone size are those reported in that table. The table for this sample lists under 70,000 clones; 87% of them were counted only once. Approximately 1.5% of the sample belongs to the ten largest clones.

The CDR3 measures 14 amino acids from cysteine to phenylalanine. CDR3 DNA is the only sequence kept; it has 42 bases, read in frame from the first base. CDR1 is given as SNHLY and CDR2 as FYNNEI, both from the germline V gene. Trimming takes 8 bases off V and 5 bases off J; junction bases not matched to a gene: 7. The V and J genes are TRBV2 and TRBJ2-2; 8 middle bases align to TRBD1. Material: blood. This TCR derives from a boy under 18 who was a control in a study of pediatric ulcerative colitis. The CDR3 region: CASRTGLETGELFF. DNA sequence: TGTGCCAGCCGGACAGGGTTAGAGACCGGGGAGCTGTTTTTT.